Detailed here is one T cell receptor beta chain. This clone is a singleton in its sample. There is no known antigen for this receptor. No quality values exist for individual bases; no much larger clone is one base distant. This specimen comes from a study of OX40 agonist ivuxolimab in advanced cancers. Looking at the study overall: The costimulatory receptor OX40 (CD134) was targeted by ivuxolimab, a fully human IgG2 agonistic monoclonal antibody. The paper describes the monotherapy dose-escalation part (N ≈ 50 patients) of the phase I trial of ivuxolimab. Patients were allowed to have had prior anti-PD-1, anti-PD-L1 or anti-CTLA-4 therapy, and approximately 40% of the dose-escalation patients had previously received checkpoint inhibitors. Partial responses occurred in three dose-escalation patients: two with cutaneous melanoma and one with hepatocellular carcinoma. Among the roughly 54 dose-escalation patients, roughly 20 had hepatocellular carcinoma, some 15 melanoma, 9 renal cell carcinoma and 9 head and neck cancer. Intravenous ivuxolimab was administered to patients every 2 weeks at six dose levels: 0.01, 0.1, 0.3, 1.5, 3 and 10 mg/kg. In the dose-escalation cohort, 70% to 90% of patients were male, and the mean age was 60 years with a range of roughly 20 to 79. Peripheral TCRbeta sequencing aimed to test whether ivuxolimab altered TCR sequence diversity and caused clonal T-cell expansion.

Patients with a history of autoimmune disease or receiving systemic immunosuppression were excluded from the trial. Peripheral blood for TCR sequencing was collected from all dose cohorts at baseline, on cycle 4 day 1, and on cycle 7 day 1. Samples came from an open-label, multicenter, first-in-human phase I dose-escalation trial of ivuxolimab. Adults with locally advanced or metastatic melanoma, renal cell, hepatocellular, or head and neck squamous cell carcinoma were enrolled in the trial. Before TCR sequencing, CD4+ T cells and CD8+ T cells from peripheral blood were sorted into separate populations. Overall study results and their limits: Low levels of normalized T-cell clonal expansion were also seen in some patients who did not respond. After ivuxolimab, CD8+ T cells had more expanded clones than CD4+ T cells on average. In partial responders in the 0.1-3.0 mg/kg groups, normalized peripheral clonal expansion was found to be among the lowest, especially among CD8+ T cells. Clonal expansion of both CD4+ and CD8+ blood T cells was observed from baseline to week 6 at doses 0.1 to 3.0 mg/kg. The antigen specificity of the peripheral T cells that underwent clonal expansion was not determined.

To sequence the TCRbeta CDR3 region, genomic DNA was isolated from the sorted cells. TCRbeta CDR3 regions were sequenced using the immunoSEQ Assay. TCRdb stores this immuneACCESS table with in-frame sequences only. Part of the clones is absent; in the studies checked, under half of the shortfall reflects unresolved V genes, and no reason is known for the rest. This sample is represented by more than 65,000 clones; around four fifths of them were singletons. The ten largest clones represent around 6.4% of the sample. From a lookup of the germline V gene, CDR1 and CDR2 are SNHLY and FYNNEI. The germline ends are 10 bases apart after V is trimmed by 6 bases and J by 2 bases. The CDR3, from cysteine to phenylalanine, totals 13 residues. Only the CDR3 part of the read is kept: 39 bases, read in frame from the first base.

This specimen consisted of CD4+ or CD8+ T cells sorted from blood, obtained in a trial of the OX40 agonist ivuxolimab. This clonotype was obtained from an adult with an advanced solid tumor such as melanoma, head and neck, liver or kidney cancer. The rearranged chain carries TRBV2 and TRBJ2-5; the D gene is possibly TRBD1 or TRBD2, with 5 bases matching each. The CDR3 reads as follows: CASSRDLQETQYF. DNA sequence: TGTGCCAGCAGCCGGGACCTTCAAGAGACCCAGTACTTC.